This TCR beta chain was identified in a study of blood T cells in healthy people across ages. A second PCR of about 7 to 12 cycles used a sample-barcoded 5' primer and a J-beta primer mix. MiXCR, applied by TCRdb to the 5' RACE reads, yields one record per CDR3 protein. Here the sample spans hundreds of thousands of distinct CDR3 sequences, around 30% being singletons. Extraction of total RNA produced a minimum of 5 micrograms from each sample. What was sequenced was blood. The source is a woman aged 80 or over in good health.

CDR3 loop: CASSLKMGQVATNEKLFF. DNA of the CDR3: TGTGCCAGCAGCCTGAAAATGGGACAGGTAGCAACTAATGAAAAACTGTTTTTT. The rearrangement joins TRBV3-1 to TRBJ1-4; TRBD1 agrees at 8 bases. Germline-derived CDR1 and CDR2 are LGHDT and YNNKEL (reference sequence). The CDR3 length is 18 residues. V lost 4 bases, J lost 0 bases, and 10 bases stayed unmatched. Full variable domain (remainder filled in from reference TRBV3-1 and TRBJ1-4): DTAVSQTPKYLVTQMGNDKSIKCEQNLGHDTMYWYKQDSKKFLKIMFSYNNKELIINETVPNRFSPKSPDKAHLNLHINSLELGDSAVYFCASSLKMGQVATNEKLFFGSGTQLSVL.